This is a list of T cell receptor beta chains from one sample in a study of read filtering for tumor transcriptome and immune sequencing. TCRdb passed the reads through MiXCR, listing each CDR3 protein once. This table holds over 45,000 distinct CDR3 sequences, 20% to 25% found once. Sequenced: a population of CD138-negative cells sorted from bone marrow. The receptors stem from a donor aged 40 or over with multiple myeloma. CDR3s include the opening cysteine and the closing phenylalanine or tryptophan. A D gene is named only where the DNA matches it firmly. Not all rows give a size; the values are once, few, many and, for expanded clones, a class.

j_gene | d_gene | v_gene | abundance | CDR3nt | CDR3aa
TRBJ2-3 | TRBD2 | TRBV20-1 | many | TGCAGTGCTAGAGCCCCGACTAGCGGTTTCACAGATACGCAGTATTTT | CSARAPTSGFTDTQYF
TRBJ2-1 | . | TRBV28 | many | TGTGCCAGCAGTCCCCCGGGCAGGAAGAATGAGCAGTTCTTC | CASSPPGRKNEQFF
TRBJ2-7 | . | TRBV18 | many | TGTGCCAGCTCACCAGGGGATGGGGAGCAGTACTTC | CASSPGDGEQYF
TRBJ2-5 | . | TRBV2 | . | TGTGCCATCTCCTCCATCGGGCCCCTCGGAGAGACCCAGTACTTC | CAISSIGPLGETQYF
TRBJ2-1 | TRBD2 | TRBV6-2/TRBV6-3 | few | TGTGCCAGCACGGCCTTCCAGCGGGAGGGCCTCGGACAGTTCTTC | CASTAFQREGLGQFF
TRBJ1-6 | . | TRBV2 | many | TGTGCCAGCAGTGATGACAGGCCCAATTCACCCCTCCACTTT | CASSDDRPNSPLHF
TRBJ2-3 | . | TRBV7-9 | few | TGTGCCAGCAGCTTAGTGCGTGATACGCAGTATTTT | CASSLVRDTQYF
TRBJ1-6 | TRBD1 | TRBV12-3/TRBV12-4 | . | TGTGCCAGCAGTGGTCGACAGGGCAATTCACCCCTCCACTTT | CASSGRQGNSPLHF
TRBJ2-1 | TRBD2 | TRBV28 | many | TGTGCCAGCAGGTACCTTGGGACTAGTGGGTTCTTGGATGAGCAGTTCTTC | CASRYLGTSGFLDEQFF
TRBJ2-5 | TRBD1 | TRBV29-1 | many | TGCAGCGCCGGGACAGGGGATCGAGAGACCCAGTACTTC | CSAGTGDRETQYF
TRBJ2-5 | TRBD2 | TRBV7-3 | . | TGTGCCAGCAGCTCAGAGCGGGGGGGCAAAGAGACCCGGTACTTC | CASSSERGGKETRYF
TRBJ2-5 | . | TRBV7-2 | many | TGTGCCAGCAGCTTAGACGGGGGTACCCAGTACTTC | CASSLDGGTQYF
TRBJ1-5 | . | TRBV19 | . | TGTGCCAGTAAAGAGACAGTCAATCAGCCCCAGCATTTT | CASKETVNQPQHF
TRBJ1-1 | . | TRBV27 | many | TGTGCCAGCAGGGGAAACCCGGGCCAAGCTTTCTTT | CASRGNPGQAFF
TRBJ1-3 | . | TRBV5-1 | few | TGCGCCAGCAGCCCGGAGGCAGGGGCGGACACCATATATTTT | CASSPEAGADTIYF
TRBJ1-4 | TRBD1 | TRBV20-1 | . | TGCAGTACAAATGGACAGGGTACGTCTGGAAAACTGTTTTTT | CSTNGQGTSGKLFF
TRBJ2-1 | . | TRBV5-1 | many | TGCGCCAGCAGCTTGGTGGGGTACAATGAGCAGTTCTTC | CASSLVGYNEQFF
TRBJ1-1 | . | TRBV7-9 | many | TGTGCCAGCAGCTTAGCGAGGAAGGACACTGAAGCTTTCTTT | CASSLARKDTEAFF
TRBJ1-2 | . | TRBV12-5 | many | TGTGCTAGTGGCTCCCGAGAGCTCTATGGCTACACCTTC | CASGSRELYGYTF
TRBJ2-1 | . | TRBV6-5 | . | TGTGCCAGCAGTTACTCAGGTCACCGCTCCTGCAATGAGCAGCTCTTC | CASSYSGHRSCNEQLF
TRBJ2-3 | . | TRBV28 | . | TGTGCCAGCAGTTCGACCCCCGTCAGGGAAGATACGCAGTATTTT | CASSSTPVREDTQYF
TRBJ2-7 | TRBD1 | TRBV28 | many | TGTGCCAGCACCGGGACAGGGAACTACGAGCAGTACTTC | CASTGTGNYEQYF
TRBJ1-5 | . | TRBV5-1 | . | TGCGCCGGCAGCTTCGGAGGAACCGGGGGAGAAGCCCAGCATTTT | CAGSFGGTGGEAQHF
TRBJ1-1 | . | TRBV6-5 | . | TGTGCCAGCAGTTCATTTAAGCCTCGAGGGAACACTGAAGCTTTCTTT | CASSSFKPRGNTEAFF
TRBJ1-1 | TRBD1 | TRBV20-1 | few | TGCAGTGCTTTGGACAGGGGTCTTTCTGAAGCTTTCTTT | CSALDRGLSEAFF
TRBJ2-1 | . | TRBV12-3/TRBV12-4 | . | TGTGCCAGCAGTTTATTGCAGGTCGGTGAGCAGTTCTTC | CASSLLQVGEQFF
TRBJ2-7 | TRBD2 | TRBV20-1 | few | TGCAGTGCTAGAGATGTAAGCGGGAGGGGAAACGAGCAGTACTTC | CSARDVSGRGNEQYF
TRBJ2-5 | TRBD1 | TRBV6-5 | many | TGTGCCAGCCAGAGGATACAGGGGGGAAAATACCAAGAGACCCAGTACTTC | CASQRIQGGKYQETQYF
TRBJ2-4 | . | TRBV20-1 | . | TGCAGTGCTAGGGGGGGGCGGGATTCGCGGGACATTCAGTACTTC | CSARGGRDSRDIQYF
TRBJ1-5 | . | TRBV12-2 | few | TGTGCAAGTCGCTCCCGCATGGACAGTTATAGCAATCAGCCCCAGCATTTT | CASRSRMDSYSNQPQHF
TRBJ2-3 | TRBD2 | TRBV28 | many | TGTGCCAGCAGTTCCGGGACTAGCGGTAAAGATACGCAGTATTTT | CASSSGTSGKDTQYF
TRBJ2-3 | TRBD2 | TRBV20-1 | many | TGCAGTGCTAGAGAACGGGCGGGGGGAACAGATACGCAGTATTTT | CSARERAGGTDTQYF
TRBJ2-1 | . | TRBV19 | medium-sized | TGTGCCAGTAGTATAGGCGACCACAATGAGCAGTTCTTC | CASSIGDHNEQFF
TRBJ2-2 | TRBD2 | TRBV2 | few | TGTGCCAGCAGTGTAGGGCTAGCGGGAGAAGGGGAGCTGTTTTTT | CASSVGLAGEGELFF
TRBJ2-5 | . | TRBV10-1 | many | TGCGCCAGCAGTGAGTCGGGTGGGGAGCAGACCCAGTACTTC | CASSESGGEQTQYF
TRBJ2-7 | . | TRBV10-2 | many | TGCGCCACCCAAGACGTAGCCTACGAGCAGTACTTC | CATQDVAYEQYF
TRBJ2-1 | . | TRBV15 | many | TGTGCCACCAGCAGAGATTCAGGGAGTAATGAGCAGTTCTTC | CATSRDSGSNEQFF
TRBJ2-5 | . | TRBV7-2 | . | TGTGCCAGCAGCTTAGCCAGAACGACAGAGACCCAGTACTTC | CASSLARTTETQYF
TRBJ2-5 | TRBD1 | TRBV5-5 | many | TGTGCCAGCAGCGTCCGGACAGGGGTAGGGGAGACCCAGTACTTC | CASSVRTGVGETQYF
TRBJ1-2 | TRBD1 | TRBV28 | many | TGTGCCAGCAGGCCCGGGACAGGGGCACCCTATGGCTACACCTTC | CASRPGTGAPYGYTF
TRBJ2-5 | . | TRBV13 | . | TGTGCCAGCAGCTTAAGGGGGAGAGTCCAAGAGACCCAGTACTTC | CASSLRGRVQETQYF
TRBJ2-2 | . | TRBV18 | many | TGTGCCAGCTCACCCAGCTCACAGGGAGGAATCGGGGAGCTGTTTTTT | CASSPSSQGGIGELFF
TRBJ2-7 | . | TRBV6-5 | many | TGTGCCAGCAGCCTCGACGCCGGGTTCCATTACGAGCAGTACTTC | CASSLDAGFHYEQYF
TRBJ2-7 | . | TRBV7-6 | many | TGTGCCAGCAGCTTCCGCCCTGGCCATTACGAGCAGTACTTC | CASSFRPGHYEQYF
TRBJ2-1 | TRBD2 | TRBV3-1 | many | TGTGCCAGCAGCCTTCGGACTAGCGGGAGGGCCGGAGATGAGCAGTTCTTC | CASSLRTSGRAGDEQFF
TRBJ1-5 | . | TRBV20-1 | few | TGCAGTGCTTCCGAGGGAAGTAGCAATCAGCCCCAGCATTTT | CSASEGSSNQPQHF
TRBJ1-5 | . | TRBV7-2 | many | TGTGCCAGCAGCGACCAAGTAGTGGGCAATCAGCCCCAGCATTTT | CASSDQVVGNQPQHF
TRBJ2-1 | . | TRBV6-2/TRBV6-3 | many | TGTGCCAGCACCGACGGCAATGAGCAGTTCTTC | CASTDGNEQFF
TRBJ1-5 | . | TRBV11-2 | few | TGTGCCAGCAGCCCGACAGTTAATCAGCCCCAGCATTTT | CASSPTVNQPQHF
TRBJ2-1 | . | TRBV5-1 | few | TGCGCCAGCAGCGGGGGGCTCGGGAGCGCCAGGTTAGGCGATGAGCAGTTCTTC | CASSGGLGSARLGDEQFF
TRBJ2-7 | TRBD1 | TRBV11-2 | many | TGTGCCAGCAGCTGGGGGACAGGGAGCGAGCAGTACTTC | CASSWGTGSEQYF
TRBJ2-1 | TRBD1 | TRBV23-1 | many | TGCGCCAGCAGTCAATCACTAGGGACAGGGATATTCCATGAGCAGTTCTTC | CASSQSLGTGIFHEQFF
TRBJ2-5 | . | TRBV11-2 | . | TGTGCCAGCAGCATCGGAGGGATGAGGGAGACCCAGTACTTC | CASSIGGMRETQYF
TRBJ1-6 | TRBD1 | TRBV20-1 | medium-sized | TGCAGTGCTACTCGAGGGGGGACAGGGAGTTCACCCCTCCACTTT | CSATRGGTGSSPLHF
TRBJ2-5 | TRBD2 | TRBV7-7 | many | TGTGCTAGCAGCTTAAAGCGGGAGACCCCAGGGACCCAGTACTTC | CASSLKRETPGTQYF
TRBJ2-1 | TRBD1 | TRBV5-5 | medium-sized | TGTGCCAGCAGCTTGGCCCCGACAGGGCTGGACAATGAGCAGTTCTTC | CASSLAPTGLDNEQFF
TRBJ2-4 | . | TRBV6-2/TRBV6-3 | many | TGTGCCAGCAACGGCGTCGGAGCCAAAAACATTCAGTACTTC | CASNGVGAKNIQYF
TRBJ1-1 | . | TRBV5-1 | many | TGCGCCAGCAGCTTATGGGGGACGAACACTGAAGCTTTCTTT | CASSLWGTNTEAFF